The 27 T cell receptor beta chains below come from one sample, sequenced in a study of OX40 agonist ivuxolimab in advanced cancers. Repertoires were generated with immunoSEQ multiplex PCR, while TCRdb's copy carries only in-frame clones and drops some. Of about 40,000 clones in the sample, more than 80% were seen once. The specimen was CD4+ or CD8+ T cells sorted from blood, collected in a trial of the OX40 agonist ivuxolimab. Receptors were obtained from an adult with an advanced solid tumor such as melanoma, head and neck, liver or kidney cancer.

The genes are TRBV4-2 and TRBJ1-2, with 9 nucleotides matching TRBD1. The germline V gene encodes CDR1 LGHNA and CDR2 YNFKEQ. Trimming removed 1 base from V and 6 bases from J; junction bases left unmatched: 6. CDR3 size: 15 residues. DNA for the CDR3: TGTGCCAGCAGCCAAGGCATGGACAGGGGTGATGGCTACACCTTC. Protein product: CASSQGMDRGDGYTF.

The chain is built from TRBV7-9 and TRBJ1-4; 8 bases align to TRBD1. This CDR3 contains 15 residues. The V gene's germline CDR1 is SEHNR and CDR2 FQNEAQ (reference sequence). Losses at the gene ends were 5 bases for V and 5 bases for J; bases not matched to a gene: 7. CDR3 sequence: CASSPGQGENEKLFF. CDR3 sequence (DNA): TGTGCCAGCAGCCCCGGACAGGGCGAAAATGAAAAACTGTTTTTT. The full variable domain, rest sourced from reference TRBV7-9 and TRBJ1-4, is DTGVSQNPRHKITKRGQNVTFRCDPISEHNRLYWYRQTLGQGPEFLTYFQNEAQLEKSRLLSDRFSAERPKGSFSTLEIQRTEQGDSAMYLCASSPGQGENEKLFFGSGTQLSVL.

The gene calls are TRBV27 and TRBJ2-3, with 7 bases aligning to TRBD1. Trimming removed 3 bases from V and 4 bases from J; junction bases left unmatched: 13. This CDR3 has 17 residues. CDR1 and CDR2 from the germline V gene are MNHEY and SMNVEV (reference sequence). CDR3 in amino acids: CASSFGDSLTLADTQYF. CDR3 DNA: TGTGCCAGCAGTTTTGGGGACAGCCTTACTCTTGCAGATACGCAGTATTTT.

This sequence joins TRBV2 and TRBJ2-1; TRBD2 agrees at 13 bases. Trimming removed 6 bases from V and 9 bases from J; junction bases left unmatched: 8. CDR3 length equals 15 residues. Per germline, CDR1 SNHLY and CDR2 FYNNEI. The CDR3 DNA sequence: TGTGCCAGCAGCGGGACTAGCGGGATTCGCGGTGAGCAGTTCTTC. Translation: CASSGTSGIRGEQFF.

This chain uses TRBV10-3 with TRBJ2-3, with D perhaps matching TRBD1 or TRBD2 (6 bases each). V was trimmed by 6 bases and J by 2 bases, leaving 15 bases between them. The CDR3 has 15 amino acids. Germline-derived CDR1 and CDR2 are ENHRY and SYGVKD. The CDR3 is CAIRHGGRATDTQYF. The CDR3 DNA is TGTGCCATCAGGCACGGGGGCAGGGCCACAGATACGCAGTATTTT.

V usage is TRBV27 and J usage is TRBJ2-3; D call uncertain. Deletions cut 4 bases from V and 2 bases from J, with 1 base between. The CDR3 covers 11 residues. Germline V gives CDR1 MNHEY, CDR2 SMNVEV (reference sequence). CDR3 in amino acids: CASSSTDTQYF. The CDR3 nucleotides are TGTGCCAGCAGTTCCACAGATACGCAGTATTTT.

This clone has just a few counts. The chain has TRBV11-3 and TRBJ2-1; D may be TRBD2 (5 bases). Between the trimmed V and J ends, which lost 1 base and 12 bases, there was a span of 13 bases. CDR1 is SGHNT, CDR2 YENEEA, per germline. The CDR3 spans 13 residues. The CDR3, as DNA: TGTGCCAGCAGCTTAGGGACTGACTCAGCGCAGTTCTTC. Amino acids: CASSLGTDSAQFF. Filled out from reference TRBV11-3 and TRBJ2-1, the complete variable domain reads EAGVVQSPRYKIIEKKQPVAFWCNPISGHNTLYWYLQNLGQGPELLIRYENEEAVDDSQLPKDRFSAERLKGVDSTLKIQPAELGDSAVYLCASSLGTDSAQFFGPGTRLTVL.

This chain uses TRBV7-3 with TRBJ1-6; D unclear. CDR3 length: 14 residues. V lost 8 bases and J 3 bases, leaving 11 bases between the germline ends. Looked up from germline, CDR1 is SGHTA and CDR2 is FQGTGA. As DNA, the CDR3 is TGTGCCAGCTCAATGGATGGCTATAATTCACCCCTCCACTTT. This sequence encodes CASSMDGYNSPLHF. Full variable domain (outside the CDR3, taken from reference TRBV7-3 and TRBJ1-6): GAGVSQTPSNKVTEKGKYVELRCDPISGHTALYWYRQSLGQGPEFLIYFQGTGAADDSGLPNDRFFAVRPEGSVSTLKIQRTERGDSAVYLCASSMDGYNSPLHFGNGTRLTVT.

The chain employs TRBV10-3 and TRBJ2-1, with 13 bases matching TRBD2. The germline V gene encodes CDR1 ENHRY and CDR2 SYGVKD. Unmatched junction bases numbered 5, after V lost 8 bases and J lost 1 base. The CDR3 length is 16 residues. CDR3 sequence (DNA): TGTGCCATCGCCGGGACTAGCGGGATTTCCTACAATGAGCAGTTCTTC. Translating it yields CAIAGTSGISYNEQFF.

The rearrangement joins TRBV4-1 to TRBJ1-1, with 7 nucleotides matching TRBD1. CDR3 length: 16 amino acids. The germline CDR1 and CDR2 sequences are MGHRA and YSYEKL. With V trimmed by 1 base and J by 1 base, 6 bases remained unmatched. CDR3 nucleotide sequence: TGCGCCAGCAGCCAAGGGGCCGGGACAGCGAACACTGAAGCTTTCTTT. It yields the protein CASSQGAGTANTEAFF.

This clone was observed a few times. This chain links TRBV27 with TRBJ2-2; 11 bases line up with TRBD1. Germline V CDR1 and CDR2: MNHEY, SMNVEV (reference sequence). The length of the CDR3 is 15 residues. V shed 5 bases and J 7 bases; nucleotides not matched to a gene: 6. Written as DNA, the CDR3 is TGTGCCAGCAGTAGGGACAGGGGGGTGGACGGGGAGCTGTTTTTT. Residues: CASSRDRGVDGELFF.

V usage is TRBV5-1 and J usage is TRBJ2-1; D is undetermined. The CDR3 is made up of 14 amino acids. Between the trimmed V and J ends, which lost 4 bases and 4 bases, there was a span of 12 bases. Germline V gives CDR1 SGHRS, CDR2 YFSETQ. CDR3 DNA sequence: TGCGCCAGCAGCGTTACGACGGGTTACAATGAGCAGTTCTTC. The encoded protein is CASSVTTGYNEQFF.

The V and J genes are TRBV29-1 and TRBJ1-1; 8 bases are a match to TRBD1. Germline V CDR1 and CDR2: SQVTM, ANQGSEA. CDR3 size: 13 residues. Germline trimming cut 7 bases from V and 1 base from J; bases unmatched to any gene: 5. CDR3 nucleotides: TGCAGCGCCGGACAGGGAGAGAACACTGAAGCTTTCTTT. Translating gives CSAGQGENTEAFF.

This chain uses TRBV9 with TRBJ2-3, with D tentatively TRBD1 or TRBD2 (5 bases each). The germline gives CDR1 SGDLS, CDR2 YYNGEE. CDR3 length: 16 residues. Deletions cut 5 bases from V and 2 bases from J, with 18 bases between. The CDR3: CASSGGGALTTDTQYF. DNA for the CDR3: TGTGCCAGCAGTGGGGGTGGCGCCTTGACCACAGATACGCAGTATTTT. Drawing the rest from reference TRBV9 and TRBJ2-3, the complete variable domain is DSGVTQTPKHLITATGQRVTLRCSPRSGDLSVYWYQQSLDQGLQFLIQYYNGEERAKGNILERFSAQQFPDLHSELNLSSLELGDSALYFCASSGGGALTTDTQYFGPGTRLTVL.

This clone was counted between two and nine times. The rearrangement uses TRBV5-1 and TRBJ1-1; D not resolved. CDR1 is SGHRS, CDR2 YFSETQ, per germline. This CDR3 is built from 12 residues. Between the trimmed V and J ends, which lost 4 bases and 3 bases, there was a span of 7 bases. CDR3 DNA sequence: TGCGCCAGCAGCCTGAGGGACACTGAAGCTTTCTTT. This codes for CASSLRDTEAFF.

The chain recombines TRBV15 with TRBJ1-5; 8 bases match TRBD1. V lost 8 bases and J lost 3; bases outside the gene matches: 3. Germline CDR1 LNHNV, CDR2 YYDKDF (reference sequence). This CDR3 comprises 13 residues. In DNA, the CDR3 is TGTGCCACCGGGACAGGACCCAATCAGCCCCAGCATTTT. Translation: CATGTGPNQPQHF.

This sequence joins TRBV5-4 and TRBJ2-6, with D perhaps being TRBD1 or TRBD2 (5 bases each). Germline V gene sequence: CDR1 SGHNT, CDR2 YYREEE (reference sequence). V lost 4 bases and J lost 0, with 11 bases in between. The CDR3 has 16 residues. This CDR3 reads CASSGGPLSGANVLTF. The CDR3 DNA reads TGTGCCAGCAGCGGGGGACCCCTCTCTGGGGCCAACGTCCTGACTTTC. The full variable domain, completed using reference TRBV5-4 and TRBJ2-6, is ETGVTQSPTHLIKTRGQQVTLRCSSQSGHNTVSWYQQALGQGPQFIFQYYREEENGRGNFPPRFSGLQFPNYSSELNVNALELDDSALYLCASSGGPLSGANVLTFGAGSRLTVL.

The rearrangement links TRBV5-1 to TRBJ2-5, with D uncertain. Trimming removed 0 bases from V and 1 base from J, with 7 bases in between. Germline V gives CDR1 SGHRS, CDR2 YFSETQ. The CDR3 length is 14 residues. In DNA form, the CDR3 reads TGCGCCAGCAGCTTGGGGGCGAGCCAAGAGACCCAGTACTTC. Protein product: CASSLGASQETQYF.

The chain uses TRBV28 and TRBJ1-1; weak D call: TRBD1 (5 bases). Trimming took 6 bases from V and 0 from J, leaving 20 bases between them. The CDR3 spans 17 residues. Germline CDR1 reads MDHEN; CDR2 reads SYDVKM. The CDR3 loop reads CASSLHGERDLNTEAFF. CDR3 in DNA: TGTGCCAGCAGCCTCCACGGAGAAAGGGACTTGAACACTGAAGCTTTCTTT.

The genes are TRBV6-1 and TRBJ1-5; a weak D match, TRBD1 (5 bases). The CDR3 is 15 amino acids. With 4 bases removed from V and 1 base from J, the gap between germline ends came to 11 bases. Germline loops: CDR1 MNHNS, CDR2 SASEGT. The CDR3: CASSAGSGSNQPQHF. In DNA, the CDR3 is TGTGCCAGCAGTGCAGGGAGTGGGAGCAATCAGCCCCAGCATTTT.

The chain recombines TRBV4-1 with TRBJ2-3; TRBD1 aligns across 8 bases. The CDR3 consists of 17 residues. Trimming removed 4 bases from V and 1 base from J; junction bases left unmatched: 10. Germline V lookup: CDR1 MGHRA, CDR2 YSYEKL. The CDR3 region has the DNA TGCGCCAGCAGCCCAGGTGGGACAGGACTACGCACAGATACGCAGTATTTT. This codes for CASSPGGTGLRTDTQYF.

The V gene is TRBV10-3, the J gene TRBJ1-1; D is ambiguous. Trimming removed 8 bases at V and 2 bases at J, with 12 bases between. CDR1 is ENHRY and CDR2 is SYGVKD in the germline V gene. CDR3 length equals 13 residues. The CDR3 DNA sequence: TGTGCCATCTCCTTAGGAGACAACACTGAAGCTTTCTTT. Amino acid sequence: CAISLGDNTEAFF.

The chain couples TRBV19 to TRBJ2-1, with D hard to call. The germline V gene has CDR1 LNHDA and CDR2 SQIVND (reference sequence). This CDR3 region has 14 residues. The V gene lost 4 bases and the J gene lost 11 bases, with 18 bases spanning the gap. DNA of the CDR3: TGTGCCAGTAGTACTACCACCCTGGTCGGTCAGCAGTTCTTC. Translated: CASSTTTLVGQQFF.

This chain joins TRBV7-8 and TRBJ1-5; maybe TRBD1 (6 bases). Trimming removed 5 bases from V and 4 bases from J, with 12 bases in between. The CDR3 extends over 14 amino acids. Germline V gene data show CDR1 as SGHVS and CDR2 as FQNEAQ. The CDR3 bases are TGTGCCAGCAGCCCCCGTAGGGGGAATCAGCCCCAGCATTTT. Its protein is CASSPRRGNQPQHF.

The J gene is TRBJ2-1, the V gene TRBV5-4; D unresolved. Trimming pared 6 bases from V and 9 bases from J, leaving 7 bases between. The CDR3 covers 10 residues. Germline V gene data show CDR1 as SGHNT and CDR2 as YYREEE (reference sequence). As DNA, the CDR3 is TGTGCCAGCATCATGAGTGAGCAGTTCTTC. Translation gives CASIMSEQFF.

This clone has only one observation. The chain has TRBV28 and TRBJ2-1; D is unclear. The CDR3 is 15 amino acids. Per germline, CDR1 MDHEN and CDR2 SYDVKM. Trimming shortened V by 6 bases and J by 5 bases, and 17 bases separated the two germline ends. The CDR3 nucleotides read TGTGCCAGCAGAGCCCCCGGGTCCCCCCACAATGAGCAGTTCTTC. As protein: CASRAPGSPHNEQFF.

The chain carries TRBV9 and TRBJ1-4; D might be TRBD1 (6 bases). From germline, CDR1 is SGDLS and CDR2 YYNGEE. This CDR3 is built from 15 residues. Trimming removed 0 bases from V and 8 bases from J, with 14 bases in between. CDR3 in DNA: TGTGCCAGCAGCGTAGCTCCAGGGGTTGGAGAAAAACTGTTTTTT. It yields the protein CASSVAPGVGEKLFF.